The 13 T cell receptor beta chains in this list originate from one sample, sequenced in a study of T cell changes during pregnancy in multiple sclerosis. The assay was immunoSEQ multiplex PCR, and TCRdb's table has in-frame clones only and misses some. Of fewer than 40,000 clones listed, about nine tenths are singletons. The specimen was CD8+ T cells from peripheral blood mononuclear cells, collected before pregnancy. The source of these receptors is a female donor with multiple sclerosis, enrolled in a pregnancy study.

This clone was recorded only once. The chain carries TRBV23-1 and TRBJ1-3; 7 bases line up with TRBD1. TRBV23-1 is an ORF, and what it does is uncertain. The CDR3 consists of 16 residues. Germline trimming cut 0 bases from V and 4 bases from J; bases unmatched to any gene: 6. Here the CDR3 reads CASSQSRGQKGNTIYF. The CDR3 coding sequence is TGCGCCAGCAGTCAATCTAGGGGACAGAAGGGAAACACCATATATTTT.

The genes are TRBV12-5 and TRBJ2-7, with 7 bases that match TRBD1. V lost 1 base, J lost 1 base, and 10 bases stayed unmatched. The CDR3 covers 17 residues. Germline V CDR1 and CDR2: LGHNT, FRNRAP. CDR3 region: CASGLDYQGVRSYEQYF. The CDR3 DNA reads as TGTGCTAGTGGTTTGGACTACCAGGGGGTTCGATCCTACGAGCAGTACTTC.

The chain carries TRBV5-1 and TRBJ2-1, with a possible D match to TRBD1 (7 bases). This CDR3 spans 16 amino acids. Germline V gene data show CDR1 as SGHRS and CDR2 as YFSETQ. Trimming cost V 0 bases and J 9 bases, with 19 bases left between them. CDR3 protein: CASSLVQGGEGGEQFF. CDR3 nucleotides: TGCGCCAGCAGCTTGGTTCAGGGGGGCGAGGGTGGTGAGCAGTTCTTC.

The chain has TRBV6-5 and TRBJ2-7, with D possibly matching TRBD2 (5 bases). The germline V and J ends were trimmed by 2 bases and 2 bases, with 10 bases remaining between them. CDR1 is MNHEY, CDR2 SVGAGI, per germline. The CDR3 runs to 14 residues. The CDR3 reads CASSYGLTTYEQYF. In DNA form, the CDR3 reads TGTGCCAGCAGTTACGGACTGACTACCTACGAGCAGTACTTC.

The chain uses TRBV16 and TRBJ1-1; 8 nucleotides line up with TRBD1. The CDR3 consists of 15 residues. Germline CDR1 and CDR2: KGHSY and FQNENV. After removal of 5 bases from V and 1 base from J, the junction contained 6 bases not matched to a gene. CDR3 coding DNA: TGTGCCAGCAGCGGTCAGGGGGCTCCGAACACTGAAGCTTTCTTT. Translation: CASSGQGAPNTEAFF.

The chain has TRBV30 and TRBJ1-6; D gene ambiguous. Per the germline V gene, CDR1 is GTSNPN and CDR2 is SVGIG (reference sequence). The CDR3 consists of 14 residues. Trimming pared 2 bases from V and 0 bases from J, leaving 5 bases between. The CDR3 is CAWSLDSYNSPLHF. The CDR3 region has the DNA TGTGCCTGGAGTTTAGACTCCTATAATTCACCCCTCCACTTT.

The CDR3 is CASSFTGGEQFF. CDR3 in DNA: TGTGCCAGCAGTTTTACGGGTGGTGAGCAGTTCTTC. The chain combines TRBV27 with TRBJ2-1, with unresolved D. CDR1 and CDR2 (germline): MNHEY, SMNVEV (reference sequence). V lost 3 bases, J lost 9 bases, and 9 bases lay in between. The CDR3 loop spans 12 amino acids.

This chain connects TRBV13 to TRBJ2-3; D possibly corresponds to TRBD1 (6 bases). The CDR3 runs to 13 residues. V dropped 8 bases and J dropped 3 bases, with 12 bases sitting between them. Germline V gene lookup returns CDR1 PRHDT and CDR2 FYEKMQ (reference sequence). The CDR3 coding sequence is TGTGCCAGCCAGGACAGACGAACAGATACGCAGTATTTT. It is translated as CASQDRRTDTQYF. The variable domain in full, completed from reference TRBV13 and TRBJ2-3, reads AAGVIQSPRHLIKEKRETATLKCYPIPRHDTVYWYQQGPGQDPQFLISFYEKMQSDKGSIPDRFSAQQFSDYHSELNMSSLELGDSALYFCASQDRRTDTQYFGPGTRLTVL.

The chain's CDR3 is CASSLAETGGGNEQFF. CDR3 sequence (DNA): TGTGCCAGCAGCTTGGCCGAGACAGGGGGGGGCAATGAGCAGTTCTTC. This chain links TRBV5-5 with TRBJ2-1; 9 bases are shared with TRBD1. CDR1 is SGHKS and CDR2 is YYEKEE in the germline V gene (reference sequence). The CDR3 runs to 16 residues. The J segment lost 6 bases and the V segment lost 0 bases, leaving 7 bases of the junction unmatched.

V usage is TRBV7-9 and J usage is TRBJ2-2; TRBD1 matches at 10 bases. Germline CDR1 is SEHNR and CDR2 is FQNEAQ (reference sequence). The CDR3 loop spans 14 amino acids. With 5 bases clipped from V and 7 bases from J, the junction kept 4 bases outside the gene matches. CDR3 amino acids: CASSADRGIGELFF. CDR3 coding DNA: TGTGCCAGCAGCGCGGACAGGGGGATCGGGGAGCTGTTTTTT.

This clone was seen once. The chain employs TRBV9 and TRBJ2-5, with TRBD1 matching over 11 bases. After removal of 4 bases from V and 0 bases from J, the junction contained 5 bases not matched to a gene. CDR1 is SGDLS, CDR2 YYNGEE, per germline. This CDR3 spans 16 amino acids. The CDR3 reads CASSFGQGANQETQYF. For the CDR3, the DNA is TGTGCCAGCAGCTTCGGACAGGGGGCTAACCAAGAGACCCAGTACTTC.

The chain joins TRBV9 to TRBJ1-1, with D possibly being TRBD1 (6 bases). V lost 0 bases to trimming and J lost 5 bases, with 20 bases between them. This CDR3 contains 17 residues. CDR1 is SGDLS and CDR2 is YYNGEE in the germline V gene. CDR3 amino acids: CASSVGRDTGGWTEAFF. The CDR3 bases are TGTGCCAGCAGCGTAGGACGGGACACCGGGGGGTGGACTGAAGCTTTCTTT.

The chain links TRBV19 to TRBJ1-1; D call uncertain. Germline V lookup: CDR1 LNHDA, CDR2 SQIVND (reference sequence). CDR3 length equals 13 residues. Trimming removed 2 bases from V and 7 bases from J, with 11 bases in between. This CDR3 is CASSISGLNEAFF. For the CDR3, the DNA is TGTGCCAGTAGTATATCCGGACTGAATGAAGCTTTCTTT.